This TCR beta chain was obtained from a study of blood T cell repertoires in COVID-19. Looking at the study overall: The United States, Italy and Spain provided the acute and convalescent COVID-19 samples. The cDNA or gDNA used as material had been derived from T cells, B-cell-depleted T cells, or PBMCs.

With V trimmed by 6 bases and J by 0 bases, 7 bases remained unmatched. CDR1 is SGHVS, CDR2 FQNEAQ, per germline. This CDR3 region has 15 residues. Original processing methods: Amplification from reference gene primers served as the basis for estimated nucleated cell counts. TCRdb keeps only in-frame clones here, not all; method: immunoSEQ multiplex PCR. V and J calls and clone size are copied from that table; D and trimming were computed from the DNA. The repertoire holds approximately 75,000 clones, with about 85% as singletons. Sequencing used peripheral blood. The sequence was obtained from a man of 80 years or more with acute or convalescent COVID-19. V usage is TRBV7-8 and J usage is TRBJ2-5; 7 nucleotides match TRBD2. The CDR3 sequence: CASRGLAVDQETQYF. The CDR3, as DNA: TGTGCCAGCAGGGGGCTAGCGGTCGACCAAGAGACCCAGTACTTC.